This T cell receptor (beta chain) was sequenced for a study of blood T cell repertoires in COVID-19. Original methodology: By means of reference gene primer amplification, nucleated cell counts were estimated. Here immunoSEQ multiplex PCR was the method, and the copy in TCRdb shows in-frame clones only, minus some. V and J calls and clone size are those listed in that table; D and trimming were worked out from the DNA. The sample records around 260,000 clones, around 80% being singletons. The sample holds one count of this clone. After removal of 0 bases from V and 3 bases from J, the junction contained 3 bases not matched to a gene. Germline V gene lookup returns CDR1 SGHTA and CDR2 FQGTGA. The CDR3 is made up of 15 amino acids.

The chain combines TRBV7-3 with TRBJ2-3, with TRBD1 identical over 7 bases. Sequenced sample: PBMCs or T cells enriched from blood (not recorded which). This receptor was identified in a man aged 25-40 years with acute COVID-19. The CDR3 reads CASSLTGQITDTQYF. The CDR3 DNA reads TGTGCCAGCAGCTTAACGGGACAGATAACAGATACGCAGTATTTT.